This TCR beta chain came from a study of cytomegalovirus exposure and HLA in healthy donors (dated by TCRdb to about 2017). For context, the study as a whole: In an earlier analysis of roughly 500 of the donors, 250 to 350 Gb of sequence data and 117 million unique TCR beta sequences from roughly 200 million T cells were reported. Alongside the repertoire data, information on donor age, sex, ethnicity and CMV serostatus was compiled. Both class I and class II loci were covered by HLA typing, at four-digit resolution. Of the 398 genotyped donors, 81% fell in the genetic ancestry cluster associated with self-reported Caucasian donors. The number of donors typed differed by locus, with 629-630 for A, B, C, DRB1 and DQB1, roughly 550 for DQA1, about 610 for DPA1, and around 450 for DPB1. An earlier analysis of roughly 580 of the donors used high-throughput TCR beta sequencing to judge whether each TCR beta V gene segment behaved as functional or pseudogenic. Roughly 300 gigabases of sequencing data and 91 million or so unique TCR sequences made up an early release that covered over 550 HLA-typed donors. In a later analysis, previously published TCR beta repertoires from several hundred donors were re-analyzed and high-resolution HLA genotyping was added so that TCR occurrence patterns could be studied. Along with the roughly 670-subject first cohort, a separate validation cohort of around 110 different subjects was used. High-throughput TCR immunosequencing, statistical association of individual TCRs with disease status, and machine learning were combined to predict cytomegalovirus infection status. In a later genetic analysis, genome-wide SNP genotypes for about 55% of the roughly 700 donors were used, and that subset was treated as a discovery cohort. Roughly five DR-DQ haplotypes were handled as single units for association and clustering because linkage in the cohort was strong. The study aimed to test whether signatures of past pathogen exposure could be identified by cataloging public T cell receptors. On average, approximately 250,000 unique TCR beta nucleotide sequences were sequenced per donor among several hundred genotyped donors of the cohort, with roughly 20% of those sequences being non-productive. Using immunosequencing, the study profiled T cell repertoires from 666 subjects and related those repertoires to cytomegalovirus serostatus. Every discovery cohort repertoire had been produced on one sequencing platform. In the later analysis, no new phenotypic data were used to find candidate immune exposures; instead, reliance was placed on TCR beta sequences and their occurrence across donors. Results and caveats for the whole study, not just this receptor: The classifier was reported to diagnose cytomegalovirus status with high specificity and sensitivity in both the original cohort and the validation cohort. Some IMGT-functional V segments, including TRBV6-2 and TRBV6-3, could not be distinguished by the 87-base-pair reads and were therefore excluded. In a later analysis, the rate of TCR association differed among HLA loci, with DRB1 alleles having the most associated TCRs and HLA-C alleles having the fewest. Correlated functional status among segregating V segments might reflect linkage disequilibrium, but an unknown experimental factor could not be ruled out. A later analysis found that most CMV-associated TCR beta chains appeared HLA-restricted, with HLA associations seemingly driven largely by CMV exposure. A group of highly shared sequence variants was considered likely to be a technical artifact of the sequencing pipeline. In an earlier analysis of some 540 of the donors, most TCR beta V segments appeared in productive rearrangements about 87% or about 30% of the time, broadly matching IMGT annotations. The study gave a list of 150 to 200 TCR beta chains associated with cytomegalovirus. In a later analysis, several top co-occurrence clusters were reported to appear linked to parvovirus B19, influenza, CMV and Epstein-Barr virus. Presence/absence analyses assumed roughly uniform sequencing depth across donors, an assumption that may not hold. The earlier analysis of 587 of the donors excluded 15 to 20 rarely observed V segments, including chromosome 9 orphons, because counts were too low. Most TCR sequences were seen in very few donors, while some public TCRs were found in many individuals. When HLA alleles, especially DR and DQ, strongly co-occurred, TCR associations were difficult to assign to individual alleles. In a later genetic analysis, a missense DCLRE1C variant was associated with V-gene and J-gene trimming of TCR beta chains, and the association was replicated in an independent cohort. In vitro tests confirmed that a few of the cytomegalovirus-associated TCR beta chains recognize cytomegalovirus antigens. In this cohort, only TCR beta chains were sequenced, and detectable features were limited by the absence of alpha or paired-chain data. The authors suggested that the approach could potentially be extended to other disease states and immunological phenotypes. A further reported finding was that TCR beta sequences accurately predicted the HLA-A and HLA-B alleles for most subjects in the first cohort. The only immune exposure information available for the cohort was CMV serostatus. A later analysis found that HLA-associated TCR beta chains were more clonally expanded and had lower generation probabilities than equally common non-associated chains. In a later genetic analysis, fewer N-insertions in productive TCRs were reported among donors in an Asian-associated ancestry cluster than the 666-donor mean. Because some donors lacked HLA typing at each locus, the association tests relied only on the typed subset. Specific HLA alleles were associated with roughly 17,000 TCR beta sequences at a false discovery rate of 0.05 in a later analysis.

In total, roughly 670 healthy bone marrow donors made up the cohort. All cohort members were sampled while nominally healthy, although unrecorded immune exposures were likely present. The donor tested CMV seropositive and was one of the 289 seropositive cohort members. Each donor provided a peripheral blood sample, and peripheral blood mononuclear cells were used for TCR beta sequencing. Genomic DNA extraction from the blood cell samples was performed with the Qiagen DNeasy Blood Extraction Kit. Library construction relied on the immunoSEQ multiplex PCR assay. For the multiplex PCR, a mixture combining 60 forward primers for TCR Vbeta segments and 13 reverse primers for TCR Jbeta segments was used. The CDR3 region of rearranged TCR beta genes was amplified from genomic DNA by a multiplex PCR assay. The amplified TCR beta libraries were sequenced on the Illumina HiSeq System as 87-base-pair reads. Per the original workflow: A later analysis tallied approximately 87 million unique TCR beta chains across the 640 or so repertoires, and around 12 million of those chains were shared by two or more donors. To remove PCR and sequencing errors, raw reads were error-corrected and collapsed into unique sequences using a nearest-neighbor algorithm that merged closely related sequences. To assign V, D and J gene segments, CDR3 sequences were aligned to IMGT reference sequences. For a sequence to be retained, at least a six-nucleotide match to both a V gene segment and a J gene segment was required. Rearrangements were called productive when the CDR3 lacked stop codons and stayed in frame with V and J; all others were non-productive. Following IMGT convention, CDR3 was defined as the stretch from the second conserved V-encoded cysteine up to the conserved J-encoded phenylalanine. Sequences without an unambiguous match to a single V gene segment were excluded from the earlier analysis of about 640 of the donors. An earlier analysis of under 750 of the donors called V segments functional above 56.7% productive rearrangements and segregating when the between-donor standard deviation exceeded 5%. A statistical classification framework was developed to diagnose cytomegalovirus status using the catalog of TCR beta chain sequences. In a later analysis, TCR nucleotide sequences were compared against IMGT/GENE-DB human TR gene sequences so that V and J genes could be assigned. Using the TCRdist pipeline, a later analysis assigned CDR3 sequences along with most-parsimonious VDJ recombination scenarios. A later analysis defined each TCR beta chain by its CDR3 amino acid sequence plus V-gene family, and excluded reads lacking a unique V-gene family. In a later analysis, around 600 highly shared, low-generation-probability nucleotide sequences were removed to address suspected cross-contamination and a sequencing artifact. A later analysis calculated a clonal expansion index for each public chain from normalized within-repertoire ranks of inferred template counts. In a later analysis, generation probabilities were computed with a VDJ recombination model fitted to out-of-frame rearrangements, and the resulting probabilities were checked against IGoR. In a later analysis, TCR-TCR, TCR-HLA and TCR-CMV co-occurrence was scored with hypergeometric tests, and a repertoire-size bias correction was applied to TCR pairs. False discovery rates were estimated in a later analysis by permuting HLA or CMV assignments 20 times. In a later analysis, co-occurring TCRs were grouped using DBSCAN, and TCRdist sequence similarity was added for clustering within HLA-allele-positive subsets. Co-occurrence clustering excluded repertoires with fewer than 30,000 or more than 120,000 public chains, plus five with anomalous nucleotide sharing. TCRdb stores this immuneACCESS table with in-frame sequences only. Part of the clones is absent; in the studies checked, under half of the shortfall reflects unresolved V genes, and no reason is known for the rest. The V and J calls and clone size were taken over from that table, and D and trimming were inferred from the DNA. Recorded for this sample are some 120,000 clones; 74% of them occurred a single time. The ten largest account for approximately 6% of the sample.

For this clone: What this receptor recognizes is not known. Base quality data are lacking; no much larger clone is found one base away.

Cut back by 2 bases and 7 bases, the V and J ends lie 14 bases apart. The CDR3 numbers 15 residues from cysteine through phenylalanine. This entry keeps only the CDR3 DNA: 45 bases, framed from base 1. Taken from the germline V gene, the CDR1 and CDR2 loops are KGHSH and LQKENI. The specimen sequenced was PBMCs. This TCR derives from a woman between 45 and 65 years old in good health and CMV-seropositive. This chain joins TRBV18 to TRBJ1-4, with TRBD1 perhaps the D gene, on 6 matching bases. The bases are TGTGCCAGCTCACCATCGGGGACACCGGGTGAAAAACTGTTTTTT. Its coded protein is CASSPSGTPGEKLFF.